These T cell receptor beta chains were read from a single sample in a study of T cell responses to AZD1222 COVID-19 vaccine. Generated by immunoSEQ multiplex PCR, the TCRdb table keeps only in-frame clones and is missing some. The repertoire holds some 150,000 clones, with more than 85% as singletons. The material was peripheral blood, obtained on day 0 of AZD1222 vaccination. The source of these receptors is an adult in good health. The CDR3 runs from the conserved cysteine through the conserved F or W. The D gene is left open where the match is weak. Size is stated for part of the rows, as once, few or many counts, or as a class when the clone is expanded.

TRBJ1-3,-,TRBV6-5,-,CASSYESTVSGNTIYF,TGTGCCAGCAGTTACGAGAGTACAGTCTCTGGAAACACCATATATTTT
TRBJ2-3,-,TRBV6-2/TRBV6-3,-,CASTPTLGRSTDTQYF,TGTGCCAGCACCCCTACCCTCGGACGGAGCACAGATACGCAGTATTTT
TRBJ1-1,-,TRBV19,-,CAAASRAGDTEAFF,TGTGCCGCAGCTTCTAGAGCGGGGGACACTGAAGCTTTCTTT
TRBJ1-2,TRBD1,TRBV7-2,-,CASRPNRQGAGANYGYTF,TGTGCCAGCAGACCAAATCGACAGGGGGCCGGAGCTAACTATGGCTACACCTTC
TRBJ1-6,-,TRBV6-2/TRBV6-3,once,CASSLPNSPLHF,TGTGCCAGCAGCCTACCTAATTCACCCCTCCACTTT
TRBJ1-1,-,TRBV25-1,-,CASRGSGTEAFF,TGTGCCAGCAGGGGGAGCGGCACTGAAGCTTTCTTT
TRBJ1-1,-,TRBV10-2,-,CASKFGRSGRFVEAEAFF,TGCGCCAGCAAGTTCGGAAGGTCGGGGAGGTTTGTTGAGGCTGAAGCTTTCTTT
TRBJ2-1,TRBD2,TRBV19,-,CASRSFQGLAGNEQFF,TGTGCCAGTAGGTCGTTCCAGGGACTAGCGGGCAATGAGCAGTTCTTC
TRBJ1-1,-,TRBV2,-,CASFESGAGTEAFF,TGTGCCAGCTTTGAATCAGGGGCAGGCACTGAAGCTTTCTTT
TRBJ2-3,-,TRBV30,-,CAWMEGGSSTDTQYF,TGTGCCTGGATGGAGGGGGGATCTAGCACAGATACGCAGTATTTT
TRBJ1-1,-,TRBV3-1/TRBV3-2,-,CASSRSGPTLSGGFSEAFF,TGTGCCAGCAGCCGATCGGGACCAACCTTAAGCGGGGGTTTTTCTGAAGCTTTCTTT
TRBJ1-1,-,TRBV5-6,-,CASRAGNTEAFF,TGTGCCAGCAGGGCAGGGAACACTGAAGCTTTCTTT
TRBJ1-1,-,TRBV28,-,CASSLYTLEAFF,TGTGCCAGCAGTTTATACACCCTCGAAGCTTTCTTT
TRBJ2-3,-,TRBV19,-,CASSPDTFSTDTQYF,TGTGCCAGTAGTCCAGACACCTTTAGCACAGATACGCAGTATTTT
TRBJ2-5,TRBD2,TRBV5-1,-,CASSSGRGVGETQYF,TGCGCCAGCAGTAGCGGGCGAGGGGTCGGAGAGACCCAGTACTTC
TRBJ1-5,-,TRBV24-1,-,CATSDPTGLGRFYSNQPQHF,TGTGCCACCAGTGACCCTACCGGGTTGGGCCGCTTTTATAGCAATCAGCCCCAGCATTTT
TRBJ2-7,TRBD2,TRBV27,-,CASSLRLAGVYEQYF,TGTGCCAGCAGTTTAAGACTAGCGGGAGTCTACGAGCAGTACTTC
TRBJ1-2,-,TRBV5-1,once,CASSLDTLYGYTF,TGCGCCAGCAGCCTGGACACCCTATATGGCTACACCTTC
TRBJ1-5,-,TRBV6-5,-,CATSPWPQHF,TGTGCCACCAGCCCCTGGCCCCAGCATTTT
TRBJ1-5,-,TRBV7-9,-,CASSLEQGSNQPQHF,TGTGCCAGCAGCTTAGAACAGGGTAGCAATCAGCCCCAGCATTTT
TRBJ1-2,-,TRBV5-1,once,CASSFGGGAGYTF,TGCGCCAGCAGCTTTGGGGGAGGAGCAGGCTACACCTTC
TRBJ1-6,-,TRBV6-5,-,CASIRQFGSPLHF,TGTGCCAGCATCAGACAGTTTGGCTCACCCCTCCACTTT
TRBJ1-5,-,TRBV25-1,-,CASSEGQNNQPQHF,TGTGCCAGCAGTGAAGGACAGAACAATCAGCCCCAGCATTTT
TRBJ1-1,-,TRBV7-9,once,CASSLSGDTEAFF,TGTGCCAGCAGCTTAAGCGGGGACACTGAAGCTTTCTTT
TRBJ1-1,-,TRBV3-1/TRBV3-2,-,CASSQSQQGGEAFF,TGTGCCAGCAGCCAGAGCCAACAGGGAGGAGAAGCTTTCTTT
TRBJ1-1,-,TRBV6-2/TRBV6-3,-,CASSYPYGVSTEAFF,TGTGCCAGCAGTTACCCCTACGGTGTGAGCACTGAAGCTTTCTTT
TRBJ1-5,-,TRBV18,-,CASSPSNSALRNQPQHF,TGTGCCAGCTCACCATCAAACAGTGCCCTTCGCAATCAGCCCCAGCATTTT